A selection of T cell receptor beta chains follows, all from one sample in a study of CD8+ T cells in alopecia areata. The method was immunoSEQ multiplex PCR; TCRdb's version includes in-frame clones alone and lacks a portion of them. The sample comprises some 180,000 clones, roughly 60% of which are singletons, and 1.7% rests with the top ten. The input for sequencing was CD4+ T cells sorted from blood, taken at week 0. Source of these receptors: a human donor with alopecia areata. Both conserved end residues are part of each CDR3.

j_call,v_call,cdr3_aa
TRBJ1-4,TRBV25-1,CASSEGHNEKLFF
TRBJ1-3,TRBV2,CASRRDQDLSSGNTIYF
TRBJ1-6,TRBV5-1,CASRPGTGSTPLHF
TRBJ1-6,TRBV30,CAWRLTGEASPLHF
TRBJ1-2,TRBV30,CAGERGNYGYTF
TRBJ1-5,TRBV29-1,CSAGVSNQPQHF
TRBJ1-2,TRBV10-2,CASSESNNYGYTF
TRBJ1-1,TRBV6-6,CASSQINRGHPEAFF
TRBJ1-5,TRBV7-8,CASSFNTGGNQPQHF
TRBJ2-3,TRBV5-1,CASSPGLAGGRRDTQYF
TRBJ1-6,TRBV5-1,CASSLESAPDSPLHF
TRBJ2-6,TRBV30,CAWSKGSGANVLTF
TRBJ2-5,TRBV29-1,CSGGGETQYF
TRBJ2-5,TRBV29-1,CSVGERGQETQYF
TRBJ1-2,TRBV4-3,CASSQGQGQGYGYTF
TRBJ2-2,TRBV9,CASSVSLELNGELFF
TRBJ1-1,TRBV7-6,CASSLRDRGTEAFF
TRBJ2-6,TRBV30,CAWSVVGANVLTF
TRBJ2-5,TRBV11-2,CASSLVRRVETQYF
TRBJ1-5,TRBV7-9,CASSLAGGKAQHF
TRBJ1-5,TRBV7-6,CASSPGTGAGTQPQHF
TRBJ2-5,TRBV15,CATSRDYRGSLYQETQYF
TRBJ1-1,TRBV4-3,CASSRTASSFDEAFF
TRBJ2-7,TRBV5-6,CASSHGQGRGQYF
TRBJ1-1,TRBV9,CASSVAIRIDTEAFF
TRBJ2-3,TRBV10-3,CAIMRDLASDTQYF
TRBJ1-6,TRBV30,CAWSVAGGNSPLHF
TRBJ1-5,TRBV10-1,CASRAPYQPQHF
TRBJ1-1,TRBV30,CAWSVPGPSEAFF
TRBJ1-4,TRBV30,CAWSVTGGVGEKLFF
TRBJ2-1,TRBV9,CASRDEGGEQFF
TRBJ1-6,TRBV5-6,CASSLYGDRASPLHF
TRBJ2-3,TRBV29-1,CSVQPGIKRTDTQYF
TRBJ1-2,TRBV5-1,CASSGAPENYGYTF
TRBJ1-2,TRBV29-1,CSVEEVTGDGYTF
TRBJ2-5,TRBV5-1,CASSLRGLQETQYF
TRBJ2-3,TRBV29-1,CSVGPTGADTQYF
TRBJ2-7,TRBV30,CAWSVFGGEQYF
TRBJ1-2,TRBV7-2,CASTRSFGGNGYTF
TRBJ1-3,TRBV20-1,CSAEVGNTIYF
TRBJ2-6,TRBV27,CASSLWLGPGANVLTF
TRBJ1-1,TRBV4-3,CASSQSPGQNTEAFF
TRBJ1-1,TRBV4-3,CASSQDSVGLTEAFF
TRBJ1-5,TRBV4-3,CASSQEVRDQPQHF
TRBJ1-1,TRBV30,CAWSPLIGEAFF
TRBJ2-3,TRBV7-2,CASSLAAGTSTDTQYF
TRBJ2-5,TRBV30,CATGRRETQYF
TRBJ1-2,TRBV2,CASSPTENYGYTF
TRBJ2-1,TRBV5-1,CASSFVGGSSYNEQFF
TRBJ1-4,TRBV5-1,CASSLDTTNEKLFF
TRBJ1-1,TRBV30,CAWTGQGGTEAFF
TRBJ2-2,TRBV13,CASSLWQGDTGELFF
TRBJ1-4,TRBV30,CAWSLQVATNEKLFF